The sequence of this T cell receptor beta chain was determined in a study of cytomegalovirus exposure and HLA in healthy donors. Trimming cost V 3 bases and J 1 base, with 10 bases left between them. Germline V gives CDR1 SGHRS, CDR2 YFSETQ. The CDR3 length is 14 residues. Sequenced by immunoSEQ multiplex PCR; TCRdb stores in-frame clones only, minus some. This table has some 150,000 clones, around 84% appearing once. Sequencing was carried out using PBMCs. The source is a human donor in good health. The V and J genes are TRBV5-1 and TRBJ1-1, with a weak D call TRBD1 (5 bases). The CDR3 protein is CASSWGDGNTEAFF. The CDR3 nucleotides are TGCGCCAGCAGCTGGGGGGACGGGAACACTGAAGCTTTCTTT.